This is a list of T cell receptor beta chains from one sample in a study of regulatory T cells in long-lasting Graves disease. TCRdb re-called the multiplex PCR reads with MiXCR, one entry per CDR3 protein. The sample lists 420,000 or so distinct CDR3 sequences, roughly 15% seen once, with about 25% in the top ten. These data were also reused for a study on T cells in Graves' hyperthyroidism and ophthalmopathy.

Sequenced material: peripheral blood mononuclear cells (PBMCs), taken at new diagnosis, from a patient treated with antithyroid drugs. These receptors were collected from a woman aged 18-30 years with Graves disease. CDR3s include the opening cysteine and the closing phenylalanine or tryptophan. The order of the fields is CDR3 protein, CDR3 DNA, J gene, clone size, V gene, D gene. The D gene is left open where the match is weak. Size tells how often a clone was seen (once, few, many) or the class of an expanded clone, and some rows leave it out.

CDR3 protein: CASSQLGTGELFF
CDR3 DNA: TGTGCCAGCAGCCAATTGGGCACCGGGGAGCTGTTTTTT
J gene: TRBJ2-2
clone size: few
V gene: TRBV14
D gene: -

CDR3 protein: CASSLFRSAEAFF
CDR3 DNA: TGTGCCAGCAGTTTATTTAGGTCTGCTGAAGCTTTCTTT
J gene: TRBJ1-1
clone size: -
V gene: TRBV27
D gene: -

CDR3 protein: CASSHREEQFF
CDR3 DNA: TGTGCCAGCAGCCACCGGGAAGAGCAGTTCTTC
J gene: TRBJ2-1
clone size: many
V gene: TRBV28
D gene: -

CDR3 protein: CSARDLQGELYEQYF
CDR3 DNA: TGCAGTGCTAGAGACCTACAGGGAGAGCTCTACGAGCAGTACTTC
J gene: TRBJ2-7
clone size: many
V gene: TRBV20-1
D gene: -

CDR3 protein: CASIKQGATEAFF
CDR3 DNA: TGTGCCAGCATAAAACAGGGGGCGACTGAAGCTTTCTTT
J gene: TRBJ1-1
clone size: -
V gene: TRBV25-1
D gene: TRBD1

CDR3 protein: CANSRGTGRGNTEAFF
CDR3 DNA: TGTGCCAACAGTCGAGGGACAGGGAGAGGGAACACTGAAGCTTTCTTT
J gene: TRBJ1-1
clone size: -
V gene: TRBV7-9
D gene: TRBD1

CDR3 protein: CSASPGLAGGPGEQFF
CDR3 DNA: TGCAGTGCTAGCCCGGGACTAGCGGGAGGGCCAGGGGAGCAGTTCTTC
J gene: TRBJ2-1
clone size: -
V gene: TRBV20-1
D gene: TRBD2

CDR3 protein: CASSLKGGSPGNEQFF
CDR3 DNA: TGTGCCAGCAGTTTAAAAGGGGGATCTCCGGGCAATGAGCAGTTCTTC
J gene: TRBJ2-1
clone size: many
V gene: TRBV28
D gene: -

CDR3 protein: CASSLMSLGPSYEQYF
CDR3 DNA: TGTGCCAGCAGTTTAATGTCTTTGGGTCCCTCCTACGAGCAGTACTTC
J gene: TRBJ2-7
clone size: many
V gene: TRBV12-3/TRBV12-4
D gene: -

CDR3 protein: CASSPPNRGNYEQYF
CDR3 DNA: TGTGCCAGCAGCCCTCCGAACAGGGGAAACTACGAGCAGTACTTC
J gene: TRBJ2-7
clone size: few
V gene: TRBV7-2
D gene: TRBD1

CDR3 protein: CASSYYRLAGVETQYF
CDR3 DNA: TGTGCCAGCAGTTACTACCGACTAGCGGGAGTTGAGACCCAGTACTTC
J gene: TRBJ2-5
clone size: -
V gene: TRBV6-5
D gene: TRBD2

CDR3 protein: CAWTTTGAGYTF
CDR3 DNA: TGTGCCTGGACTACCACAGGGGCGGGCTACACCTTC
J gene: TRBJ1-2
clone size: -
V gene: TRBV30
D gene: TRBD1

CDR3 protein: CSARDYSTTSGDYNEQFF
CDR3 DNA: TGCAGTGCTAGAGATTATTCCACAACTAGCGGAGACTACAATGAGCAGTTCTTC
J gene: TRBJ2-1
clone size: -
V gene: TRBV20-1
D gene: TRBD2

CDR3 protein: CASSDRDRGNNEQFF
CDR3 DNA: TGTGCCAGCAGTGACCGGGACAGGGGAAACAATGAGCAGTTCTTC
J gene: TRBJ2-1
clone size: few
V gene: TRBV6-1
D gene: TRBD1

CDR3 protein: CASSRTPPGLVLSYEQYF
CDR3 DNA: TGTGCCAGCAGTCGGACCCCGCCGGGACTAGTCCTCTCCTACGAGCAGTACTTC
J gene: TRBJ2-7
clone size: many
V gene: TRBV28
D gene: TRBD2

CDR3 protein: CASGNRLVHLQFF
CDR3 DNA: TGTGCCAGCGGAAACCGACTAGTACACTTGCAGTTCTTC
J gene: TRBJ2-1
clone size: many
V gene: TRBV28
D gene: -

CDR3 protein: CASSERAQLDYEQYF
CDR3 DNA: TGCGCCAGCAGTGAGAGGGCACAACTAGATTACGAGCAGTACTTC
J gene: TRBJ2-7
clone size: few
V gene: TRBV10-2
D gene: -

CDR3 protein: CASSLASGNQPQHF
CDR3 DNA: TGTGCCAGCAGCTTAGCCTCGGGCAATCAGCCCCAGCATTTT
J gene: TRBJ1-5
clone size: many
V gene: TRBV7-9
D gene: -

CDR3 protein: CASSLEDSEQYF
CDR3 DNA: TGTGCCAGCAGCTTAGAGGACTCCGAGCAGTACTTC
J gene: TRBJ2-7
clone size: many
V gene: TRBV7-6
D gene: -

CDR3 protein: CASRLREAETQYF
CDR3 DNA: TGTGCCAGCAGACTACGTGAAGCAGAGACCCAGTACTTC
J gene: TRBJ2-5
clone size: many
V gene: TRBV6-2/TRBV6-3
D gene: -

CDR3 protein: CAISQGPQETQYF
CDR3 DNA: TGTGCCATCAGCCAGGGACCGCAAGAGACCCAGTACTTC
J gene: TRBJ2-5
clone size: -
V gene: TRBV10-3
D gene: -

CDR3 protein: CATEVSNQPQHF
CDR3 DNA: TGTGCCACAGAGGTGAGCAATCAGCCCCAGCATTTT
J gene: TRBJ1-5
clone size: many
V gene: TRBV28
D gene: -

CDR3 protein: CASSYLPGGELFF
CDR3 DNA: TGTGCCAGCAGCTACCTTCCCGGCGGGGAGCTGTTTTTT
J gene: TRBJ2-2
clone size: -
V gene: TRBV2
D gene: -

CDR3 protein: CASSLGVREQYF
CDR3 DNA: TGTGCCAGCAGCTTGGGGGTGCGGGAGCAGTACTTC
J gene: TRBJ2-7
clone size: few
V gene: TRBV11-3
D gene: -

CDR3 protein: CASSLRKLFF
CDR3 DNA: TGTGCCAGCAGTTTAAGGAAACTGTTTTTT
J gene: TRBJ1-4
clone size: -
V gene: TRBV27
D gene: -

CDR3 protein: CASARTGTPLYEQYF
CDR3 DNA: TGCGCCAGCGCTCGCACCGGGACACCGTTATACGAGCAGTACTTC
J gene: TRBJ2-7
clone size: many
V gene: TRBV5-1
D gene: -

CDR3 protein: CASSLTGATYEQYF
CDR3 DNA: TGTGCCAGCAGCTTAACCGGGGCTACCTACGAGCAGTACTTC
J gene: TRBJ2-7
clone size: many
V gene: TRBV7-3
D gene: -

CDR3 protein: CASSYRLAGGSSSYNEQFF
CDR3 DNA: TGTGCCAGCAGTTACAGACTAGCGGGAGGATCGAGCTCCTACAATGAGCAGTTCTTC
J gene: TRBJ2-1
clone size: many
V gene: TRBV6-5
D gene: TRBD2

CDR3 protein: CAWSTGTPYGYTF
CDR3 DNA: TGTGCCTGGAGTACCGGGACACCTTATGGCTACACCTTC
J gene: TRBJ1-2
clone size: few
V gene: TRBV30
D gene: -

CDR3 protein: CASSEALQGWERDTEAFF
CDR3 DNA: TGTGCCAGCAGTGAAGCGCTTCAGGGATGGGAACGGGACACTGAAGCTTTCTTT
J gene: TRBJ1-1
clone size: many
V gene: TRBV2
D gene: -

CDR3 protein: CASSPRGGGYEQYF
CDR3 DNA: TGTGCCAGCAGCCCTCGGGGTGGTGGGTACGAGCAGTACTTC
J gene: TRBJ2-7
clone size: few
V gene: TRBV7-8
D gene: -

CDR3 protein: CSARDLQGLGSSYNEQFF
CDR3 DNA: TGCAGTGCTAGAGATCTCCAGGGTCTCGGGAGTTCCTACAATGAGCAGTTCTTC
J gene: TRBJ2-1
clone size: many
V gene: TRBV20-1
D gene: -

CDR3 protein: CASSLPSLAGGPGGRPGELFF
CDR3 DNA: TGCGCCAGCAGCTTGCCGTCACTAGCGGGAGGCCCGGGCGGGAGGCCCGGGGAGCTGTTTTTT
J gene: TRBJ2-2
clone size: -
V gene: TRBV5-1
D gene: TRBD2

CDR3 protein: CASSLAPADYEQYF
CDR3 DNA: TGTGCCAGCAGCTTAGCGCCAGCTGACTACGAGCAGTACTTC
J gene: TRBJ2-7
clone size: -
V gene: TRBV7-2
D gene: -

CDR3 protein: CASTRASLRDANTGELFF
CDR3 DNA: TGTGCCAGTACGAGGGCTTCGCTCCGGGACGCGAACACCGGGGAGCTGTTTTTT
J gene: TRBJ2-2
clone size: -
V gene: TRBV19
D gene: -

CDR3 protein: CASSARENNEQFF
CDR3 DNA: TGTGCCAGCAGTGCCCGGGAAAACAATGAGCAGTTCTTC
J gene: TRBJ2-1
clone size: few
V gene: TRBV27
D gene: -

CDR3 protein: CASSTRTSGRTYEQYF
CDR3 DNA: TGTGCCAGCAGCACCCGGACTAGCGGGAGGACCTACGAGCAGTACTTC
J gene: TRBJ2-7
clone size: many
V gene: TRBV7-2
D gene: TRBD2

CDR3 protein: CASREIEKGKSYNEQFF
CDR3 DNA: TGTGCCAGCAGGGAGATCGAGAAAGGGAAATCCTACAATGAGCAGTTCTTC
J gene: TRBJ2-1
clone size: many
V gene: TRBV27
D gene: -

CDR3 protein: CAWSALPLYEQYF
CDR3 DNA: TGTGCCTGGAGTGCCCTTCCCCTATACGAGCAGTACTTC
J gene: TRBJ2-7
clone size: -
V gene: TRBV30
D gene: -

CDR3 protein: CASSSPGGPPYEQYF
CDR3 DNA: TGTGCCAGCAGTTCCCCAGGGGGACCCCCCTACGAGCAGTACTTC
J gene: TRBJ2-7
clone size: many
V gene: TRBV12-3/TRBV12-4
D gene: TRBD1

CDR3 protein: CASSLEAGGRLRTQYF
CDR3 DNA: TGTGCCAGCAGCTTAGAAGCGGGAGGGCGGTTGCGGACCCAGTACTTC
J gene: TRBJ2-5
clone size: many
V gene: TRBV7-2
D gene: TRBD2

CDR3 protein: CASSLAGRADTQYF
CDR3 DNA: TGTGCCAGCAGCTTAGCAGGTAGAGCAGATACGCAGTATTTT
J gene: TRBJ2-3
clone size: many
V gene: TRBV11-2
D gene: -